The 31 T cell receptor beta chains given below trace back to one sample, sequenced in a study of T cells in Graves' hyperthyroidism and ophthalmopathy (dated by TCRdb to about 2019). The library was produced with multiplex PCR. Data came from an Illumina HiSeq 2000. The TCR beta CDR3 regions were amplified from the RNA transcripts. For the first round of RT-PCR on the TCR CDR3, the HTBI primer set was used together with the Qiagen OneStep RT-PCR kit. Using fastp at Q25 and MiXCR, TCRdb reprocessed the public reads and kept productive beta chains. Entries are consolidated by CDR3 protein sequence, retaining the most common genes and DNA. This sample holds around 350,000 distinct CDR3 sequences; roughly 13% were observed only once. Jointly, the top ten make up roughly 9.2% of the sample. Sequencing input: blood. These receptors were obtained from a woman between 18 and 29 years old with Graves' hyperthyroidism.

This clonotype was seen more than once but under ten times. This sequence joins TRBV20-1 and TRBJ1-4; no definite D call. The CDR3 runs 14 residues. Trimming removed 4 bases at V and 4 bases at J, with 13 bases between. CDR1 is DFQATT and CDR2 is SNEGSKA in the germline V gene (reference sequence). The CDR3, as DNA: TGCAGTGCTACCCCAGGAGGGTTTAATGAAAAACTGTTTTTT. Translating it yields CSATPGGFNEKLFF.

The table lists this clonotype with many counts. V gene TRBV5-1 combines with J gene TRBJ2-3; the match to TRBD2 covers 12 bases. The CDR3 has 15 residues. Germline lookup yields CDR1 SGHRS and CDR2 YFSETQ. V trimming: 0 bases; J trimming: 5 bases; junction bases outside the gene matches: 1. The CDR3 here is CASSLGLAGEDTQYF. CDR3 nucleotides: TGCGCCAGCAGCTTGGGACTAGCGGGAGAAGATACGCAGTATTTT.

This clonotype was found many times. The chain joins TRBV4-3 to TRBJ2-1; 8 bases line up with TRBD1. V lost 2 bases to trimming and J lost 0 bases; unmatched junction nucleotides: 6. The CDR3 spans 17 residues. CDR1 and CDR2 from the germline V gene are LGHNA and YSLEER. The chain's CDR3 is CASSQKTGGSSYNEQFF. CDR3 DNA: TGCGCCAGCAGCCAAAAAACAGGGGGGAGCTCCTACAATGAGCAGTTCTTC.

About this clonotype: At one of its ends the junction is not consistent with the germline gene, which may arise from a read error. The rearrangement links TRBV20-1 to TRBJ2-7; D gene unclear. Per the germline V gene, CDR1 is DFQATT and CDR2 is SNEGSKA (reference sequence). The CDR3 totals 11 residues. For the CDR3, the DNA is TGCAGTGCTAGAGAGCAGCGTGATTTTTCGTTC. Translation: CSAREQRDFSF.

In this sample, this clonotype turned up many times. This chain joins TRBV20-1 and TRBJ1-3; D not certain. Germline loops: CDR1 DFQATT, CDR2 SNEGSKA (reference sequence). The CDR3 consists of 15 residues. V lost 0 bases to trimming and J lost 0 bases, with 9 bases between them. CDR3 protein: CSARDSGRSGNTIYF. In DNA, the CDR3 is TGCAGTGCTAGAGATAGCGGTCGCTCTGGAAACACCATATATTTT.

This clonotype was picked up many times. The J gene is TRBJ2-7, the V gene TRBV3-1; D is uncertain. The CDR3 contains 12 residues. Deletions cut 3 bases from V and 2 bases from J, with 5 bases between. CDR1 and CDR2 from the germline V gene are LGHDT and YNNKEL (reference sequence). The DNA of the CDR3 is TGTGCCAGCAGCCAGGTAACCTACGAGCAGTACTTC. This encodes CASSQVTYEQYF.

At least ten counts were recorded for this clonotype. The rearrangement uses TRBV20-1 and TRBJ1-4; D may be TRBD1 (5 bases). Per the germline V gene, CDR1 is DFQATT and CDR2 is SNEGSKA (reference sequence). V dropped 0 bases and J dropped 5 bases, with 10 bases sitting between them. The CDR3 is 14 amino acids. CDR3 DNA sequence: TGCAGTGCTAGAGATGGGGGGGGGAATGAAAAACTGTTTTTT. This encodes CSARDGGGNEKLFF.

The V gene is TRBV20-1, the J gene TRBJ1-1, with 7 bases lining up with TRBD1. Germline V gene sequence: CDR1 DFQATT, CDR2 SNEGSKA (reference sequence). V lost 0 bases to trimming and J lost 4 bases; unmatched junction nucleotides: 8. The CDR3 has 15 amino acids. Here the CDR3 reads CSARDSGQAFTEAFF. The CDR3 DNA sequence: TGCAGTGCTAGAGATAGTGGACAGGCTTTCACTGAAGCTTTCTTT.

The chain employs TRBV12-3 or TRBV12-4 and TRBJ1-5, with D unclear. Between the trimmed V and J ends, which lost 3 bases and 6 bases, there was a span of 9 bases. This CDR3 is built from 13 residues. The CDR3 loop is CASSFERVQPQHF. CDR3 DNA: TGTGCCAGCAGTTTCGAGCGGGTTCAGCCCCAGCATTTT.

This clonotype was observed many times. The chain has TRBV27 and TRBJ1-6; D gene unclear. Germline assignment: CDR1 MNHEY and CDR2 SMNVEV (reference sequence). V was cut by 7 bases and J by 9 bases, with 13 bases left in between. The CDR3 contains 13 residues. Here the CDR3 DNA reads TGTGCCAGCATGGCTTCGAGAAGTTCACCCCTCCACTTT. This sequence encodes CASMASRSSPLHF.

This clonotype was counted at least ten times. The chain couples TRBV2 to TRBJ1-6; 9 positions match TRBD1. With 7 bases clipped from V and 6 bases from J, the junction kept 4 bases outside the gene matches. This CDR3 contains 14 residues. Germline values: CDR1 SNHLY, CDR2 FYNNEI. CDR3 region: CASTGQGFNSPLHF. CDR3 coding DNA: TGTGCCAGCACGGGACAGGGATTTAATTCACCCCTCCACTTT.

This clonotype was seen a handful of times. V usage is TRBV24-1 and J usage is TRBJ1-1, with TRBD1 as a possible D gene (6 bases). CDR3 length equals 13 residues. V lost 10 bases and J 5 bases, leaving 16 bases between the germline ends. Germline-derived CDR1 and CDR2 are KGHDR and SFDVKD. The CDR3 loop reads CATKVGAGTEAFF. The CDR3 bases are TGTGCCACAAAAGTGGGGGCTGGAACTGAAGCTTTCTTT.

At least ten counts were recorded for this clonotype. The chain employs TRBV7-6 and TRBJ1-1; unclear D gene. The CDR3 sequence is 15 residues long. V was trimmed by 1 base and J by 1 base, leaving 10 bases between them. Germline values: CDR1 SGHVS, CDR2 FNYEAQ. The CDR3 sequence: CASSLVSAPNTEAFF. CDR3 in DNA: TGTGCCAGCAGCTTAGTTTCAGCTCCGAACACTGAAGCTTTCTTT.

This clonotype was picked up many times. The chain has TRBV7-3 and TRBJ2-3; 7 nucleotides agree with TRBD2. The junction had 11 bases not matched to a gene; V was cut back by 3 bases and J by 5 bases. The length of the CDR3 is 16 residues. Germline CDR1 SGHTA, CDR2 FQGTGA. CDR3 sequence: CASSFSSGTKLDTQYF. The CDR3 coding sequence is TGTGCCAGCAGCTTTTCTAGCGGTACCAAGCTAGATACGCAGTATTTT.

This clonotype has ten or more counts. The chain links TRBV30 to TRBJ1-2, with a possible D match to TRBD1 (6 bases). Between the trimmed V and J ends, which lost 8 bases and 4 bases, there was a span of 11 bases. There are 11 residues in the CDR3. Germline values: CDR1 GTSNPN, CDR2 SVGIG (reference sequence). This chain's CDR3 is CAHRAGYGYTF. The CDR3 coding sequence is TGTGCCCACAGGGCCGGCTATGGCTACACCTTC.

This clonotype was counted only a few times. The chain employs TRBV11-2 and TRBJ2-2; the D gene is possibly TRBD2 (6 bases). Germline values: CDR1 SGHAT, CDR2 FQNNGV. The CDR3 contains 18 residues. The ends were cut back, 7 bases at V and 3 bases at J, with 24 bases in the middle. The CDR3 nucleotides read TGTGCCAGCATATGGGGAATACGGGAGAGACCCCACACCGGGGAGCTGTTTTTT. It specifies CASIWGIRERPHTGELFF.

This clonotype has ten or more counts. J is TRBJ1-2 and V is TRBV20-1; no clear D. V was cut by 0 bases and J by 3 bases, with 11 bases left in between. The CDR3 runs 14 residues. Germline V gives CDR1 DFQATT, CDR2 SNEGSKA (reference sequence). The CDR3 region is CSARDPGSDYGYTF. The CDR3, as DNA: TGCAGTGCTAGAGATCCCGGGAGTGACTATGGCTACACCTTC.

Comment on this clonotype: A much more abundant neighbour one base away suggests this may be a read error. The chain carries TRBV30 and TRBJ1-2, with TRBD1 as a possible D gene (5 bases). V was shortened by 1 base and J by 7 bases, with 7 bases between the two germline ends. Germline CDR1 reads GTSNPN; CDR2 reads SVGIG (reference sequence). The CDR3 spans 11 residues. CDR3 loop: CAWSEGFGYTF. CDR3 coding DNA: TGTGCCTGGAGTGAGGGGTTTGGCTACACCTTC. Complete variable domain (other parts from reference TRBV30 and TRBJ1-2): SQTIHQWPATLVQPVGSPLSLECTVEGTSNPNLYWYRQAAGRGLQLLFYSVGIGQISSEVPQNLSASRPQDRQFILSSKKLLLSDSGFYLCAWSEGFGYTFGSGTRLTVV.

This clonotype was recorded many times. The chain is built from TRBV4-2 and TRBJ1-4; D gene unclear. The CDR3 loop spans 16 amino acids. With 0 bases removed from V and 11 bases from J, the gap between germline ends came to 19 bases. Germline V lookup: CDR1 LGHNA, CDR2 YNFKEQ. As DNA, the CDR3 is TGTGCCAGCAGCCAAGATCCGCTCAAAGGCTCTGATAAACTGTTTTTT. It codes for CASSQDPLKGSDKLFF.

This clonotype was picked up a small number of times. The J gene is TRBJ2-4, the V gene TRBV12-3 or TRBV12-4; possibly TRBD1 for D (6 bases). The CDR3 has 16 amino acids. V was cut by 4 bases and J by 2 bases, with 15 bases left in between. DNA of the CDR3: TGTGCCAGCAGTTGGGGGCGAAGGATTACCAAAAACATTCAGTACTTC. Translated, it gives CASSWGRRITKNIQYF.

This clonotype was found many times. The chain carries TRBV20-1 and TRBJ1-1; D is undetermined. CDR3 length: 12 residues. Germline V gives CDR1 DFQATT, CDR2 SNEGSKA (reference sequence). The ends were cut back, 4 bases at V and 11 bases at J, with 17 bases in the middle. CDR3: CSATELPGFAFF. CDR3 DNA sequence: TGCAGTGCTACAGAACTCCCGGGGTTTGCTTTCTTT.

This clonotype has ten or more counts. The chain employs TRBV12-3 or TRBV12-4 and TRBJ2-5, with D possibly being TRBD1 (6 bases). This CDR3 region has 14 residues. V was pared by 7 bases and J by 7 bases, with 19 bases between. The CDR3 is CASTSLDRGRTQYF. CDR3 DNA sequence: TGTGCCAGCACCTCATTGGACAGAGGGAGGACCCAGTACTTC.

This clonotype was observed a handful of times. The chain links TRBV6-1 to TRBJ1-5, with D uncertain. The germline CDR1 and CDR2 sequences are MNHNS and SASEGT. V was cut by 7 bases and J by 1 base, with 11 bases left in between. The CDR3 length is 14 residues. CDR3 loop: CASTEVFSNQPQHF. The CDR3 DNA sequence: TGTGCCAGCACGGAGGTTTTCAGCAATCAGCCCCAGCATTTT.

In this sample, this clonotype turned up many times. The chain employs TRBV12-3 or TRBV12-4 and TRBJ1-2; D possibly corresponds to TRBD1 (5 bases). This CDR3 is built from 15 residues. Trimming removed 5 bases at V and 8 bases at J, with 21 bases between. DNA for the CDR3: TGTGCCAGCAGTCCCCAAGTGGGACGCGGACGGGGCTACACCTTC. Its protein product is CASSPQVGRGRGYTF.

In its sample, this clonotype was seen many times. J is TRBJ2-7 and V is TRBV18; perhaps TRBD2 as D (5 bases). Germline V CDR1 and CDR2: KGHSH, LQKENI. V dropped 2 bases and J dropped 5 bases, with 16 bases sitting between them. The CDR3 has 15 amino acids. CDR3 sequence (DNA): TGTGCCAGCTCACCAGTCGGAGGCATGAAACACGAGCAGTACTTC. It codes for CASSPVGGMKHEQYF.

Ten or more counts support this clonotype. V gene TRBV11-2 combines with J gene TRBJ2-3; D remains unclear. CDR3 length equals 13 residues. V was shortened by 5 bases and J by 5 bases, with 11 bases between the two germline ends. CDR1 and CDR2 (germline): SGHAT, FQNNGV. CDR3 nucleotide sequence: TGTGCCAGCAGCAGCCACTTTGGAGATACGCAGTATTTT. It codes for CASSSHFGDTQYF. Drawing the rest from reference TRBV11-2 and TRBJ2-3, the complete variable domain is EAGVAQSPRYKIIEKRQSVAFWCNPISGHATLYWYQQILGQGPKLLIQFQNNGVVDDSQLPKDRFSAERLKGVDSTLKIQPAKLEDSAVYLCASSSHFGDTQYFGPGTRLTVL.

Concerning this clonotype itself: A much larger clone differs from this one at a single base, so this may be a read error. The rearrangement joins TRBV6-2 or TRBV6-3 to TRBJ2-1; TRBD2 agrees at 10 bases. V lost 7 bases and J lost 6; bases outside the gene matches: 6. The CDR3 is made up of 14 amino acids. Germline V lookup: CDR1 MNHEY, CDR2 SVGEGT. CDR3 region: CASTPGTSVNEQFF. The CDR3 coding sequence is TGTGCCAGCACCCCCGGGACTAGCGTCAATGAGCAGTTCTTC.

This clonotype was counted at least ten times. Written as DNA, the CDR3 is TGTGCCAGCAGTCCCGAAGAGGGGGGCTACACCTTC. Its translation is CASSPEEGGYTF. The chain is built from TRBV2 and TRBJ1-2, with D perhaps TRBD1 (5 bases). The V end was cut by 5 bases, the J end by 8 bases, with 12 bases between. The CDR3 consists of 12 residues. Germline V CDR1 and CDR2: SNHLY, FYNNEI.

There are many counts of this clonotype. CDR3: CASSRIQGSQPQHF. The CDR3 region has the DNA TGTGCCAGCAGCCGTATACAAGGAAGCCAGCCCCAGCATTTT. The genes are TRBV7-2 and TRBJ1-5; D not certain. V lost 5 bases and J lost 7, with 15 bases in between. The germline gives CDR1 SGHTA, CDR2 FQGNSA. This CDR3 has 14 amino acids.

This clonotype was counted many times. The chain is built from TRBV28 and TRBJ2-5; D gene uncertain. The V and J ends lost 7 bases and 2 bases respectively, with 17 bases between them. Germline V CDR1 and CDR2: MDHEN, SYDVKM. The CDR3 loop spans 15 amino acids. CDR3 sequence: CASKHGLIPQETQYF. The CDR3 nucleotides read TGTGCCAGCAAACACGGGTTGATCCCACAAGAGACCCAGTACTTC. Full variable domain (rest looked up from reference TRBV28 and TRBJ2-5): DVKVTQSSRYLVKRTGEKVFLECVQDMDHENMFWYRQDPGLGLRLIYFSYDVKMKEKGDIPEGYSVSREKKERFSLILESASTNQTSMYLCASKHGLIPQETQYFGPGTRLLVL.

This clonotype has at least ten counts. The chain uses TRBV6-1 and TRBJ1-2; no clear D gene. V lost 5 bases and J 2 bases, leaving 21 bases between the germline ends. The germline gives CDR1 MNHNS, CDR2 SASEGT. The CDR3 extends over 17 amino acids. This CDR3 reads CASSIRLQKAENYGYTF. Here the CDR3 DNA reads TGTGCCAGCAGTATCCGCCTCCAAAAGGCAGAGAACTATGGCTACACCTTC.